Below, 4 T cell receptor beta chains from the same sample are listed, as sequenced in a study of blood T cell repertoires in COVID-19. Only in-frame clones appear in the TCRdb table, and some are missing; sequencing was by immunoSEQ multiplex PCR. The sample consists of some 490,000 clones, about 85% of them appearing once. Sequenced material: PBMCs or T cells enriched from blood (not recorded which). The source of these receptors is an older woman who had recovered from COVID-19.

In DNA form, the CDR3 reads TGTGCCAGCAGTTCCTCGACTAGCGCGGTGGAGACCCAGTACTTC. Residues: CASSSSTSAVETQYF. The chain uses TRBV27 and TRBJ2-5, with 8 bases that match TRBD2. In germline, CDR1 is MNHEY, CDR2 SMNVEV (reference sequence). V dropped 4 bases and J dropped 5; count of bases not matched to a gene: 9. The CDR3 is made up of 15 amino acids.

Note on this clone: Other DNA sequences of this sample code for an identical CDR3. The chain has TRBV11-2 and TRBJ2-1; a possible D gene is TRBD2 (5 bases). V was shortened by 1 base and J by 1 base, with 8 bases between the two germline ends. Germline values: CDR1 SGHAT, CDR2 FQNNGV. The CDR3 has 15 residues. The CDR3 spells CASSLGGSSYNEQFF. The CDR3 nucleotides read TGTGCCAGCAGCTTAGGAGGGAGTTCCTACAATGAGCAGTTCTTC.

The genes are TRBV6-5 and TRBJ1-2, with D perhaps matching TRBD1 (6 bases). The CDR3 length is 14 residues. The germline gives CDR1 MNHEY, CDR2 SVGAGI. Trimming pared 8 bases from V and 7 bases from J, leaving 20 bases between. The CDR3: CASVADRKGGGYTF. In DNA, the CDR3 is TGTGCCAGCGTGGCCGACAGGAAGGGTGGTGGCTACACCTTC.

The count of this clone is one. The rearrangement uses TRBV11-2 and TRBJ1-1, with D possibly matching TRBD1 (5 bases). The length of the CDR3 is 14 residues. The germline V gene encodes CDR1 SGHAT and CDR2 FQNNGV. V was clipped by 3 bases and J by 7 bases, with 15 bases between them. CDR3 coding DNA: TGTGCCAGCAGCTTGCGAACAGGAAATGTTGAAGCTTTCTTT. It codes for CASSLRTGNVEAFF.